The source of this TCR beta chain is a study of beta chain features in type 1 diabetes. Overall study results and limits: Moderate yet significant TCRB CDR3 shortening was seen in Type 1 diabetes patients in all four CD4+ subsets.

The CDR3 is made up of 12 amino acids. Trimming took 7 bases from V and 2 from J; bases not matched to a gene: 1. Germline V lookup: CDR1 SQVTM, CDR2 ANQGSEA. The authors reverse transcribed all of the isolated RNA, so sequencing captured expressed TCRB transcripts. Produced via immunoSEQ multiplex PCR; TCRdb's table is partial and in-frame only. The sample records 150,000 to 200,000 clones, 63% being singletons. Turning to this clone: Antigen specificity is unknown.

This sequence was found in a man aged 25-40 years with type 1 diabetes. The chain employs TRBV29-1 and TRBJ2-3; 9 nucleotides align to TRBD1. Sequenced: naive CD4+ T cells from blood. This CDR3 reads CSGDRATDTQYF. The CDR3 DNA reads as TGCAGCGGGGACAGGGCCACAGATACGCAGTATTTT.